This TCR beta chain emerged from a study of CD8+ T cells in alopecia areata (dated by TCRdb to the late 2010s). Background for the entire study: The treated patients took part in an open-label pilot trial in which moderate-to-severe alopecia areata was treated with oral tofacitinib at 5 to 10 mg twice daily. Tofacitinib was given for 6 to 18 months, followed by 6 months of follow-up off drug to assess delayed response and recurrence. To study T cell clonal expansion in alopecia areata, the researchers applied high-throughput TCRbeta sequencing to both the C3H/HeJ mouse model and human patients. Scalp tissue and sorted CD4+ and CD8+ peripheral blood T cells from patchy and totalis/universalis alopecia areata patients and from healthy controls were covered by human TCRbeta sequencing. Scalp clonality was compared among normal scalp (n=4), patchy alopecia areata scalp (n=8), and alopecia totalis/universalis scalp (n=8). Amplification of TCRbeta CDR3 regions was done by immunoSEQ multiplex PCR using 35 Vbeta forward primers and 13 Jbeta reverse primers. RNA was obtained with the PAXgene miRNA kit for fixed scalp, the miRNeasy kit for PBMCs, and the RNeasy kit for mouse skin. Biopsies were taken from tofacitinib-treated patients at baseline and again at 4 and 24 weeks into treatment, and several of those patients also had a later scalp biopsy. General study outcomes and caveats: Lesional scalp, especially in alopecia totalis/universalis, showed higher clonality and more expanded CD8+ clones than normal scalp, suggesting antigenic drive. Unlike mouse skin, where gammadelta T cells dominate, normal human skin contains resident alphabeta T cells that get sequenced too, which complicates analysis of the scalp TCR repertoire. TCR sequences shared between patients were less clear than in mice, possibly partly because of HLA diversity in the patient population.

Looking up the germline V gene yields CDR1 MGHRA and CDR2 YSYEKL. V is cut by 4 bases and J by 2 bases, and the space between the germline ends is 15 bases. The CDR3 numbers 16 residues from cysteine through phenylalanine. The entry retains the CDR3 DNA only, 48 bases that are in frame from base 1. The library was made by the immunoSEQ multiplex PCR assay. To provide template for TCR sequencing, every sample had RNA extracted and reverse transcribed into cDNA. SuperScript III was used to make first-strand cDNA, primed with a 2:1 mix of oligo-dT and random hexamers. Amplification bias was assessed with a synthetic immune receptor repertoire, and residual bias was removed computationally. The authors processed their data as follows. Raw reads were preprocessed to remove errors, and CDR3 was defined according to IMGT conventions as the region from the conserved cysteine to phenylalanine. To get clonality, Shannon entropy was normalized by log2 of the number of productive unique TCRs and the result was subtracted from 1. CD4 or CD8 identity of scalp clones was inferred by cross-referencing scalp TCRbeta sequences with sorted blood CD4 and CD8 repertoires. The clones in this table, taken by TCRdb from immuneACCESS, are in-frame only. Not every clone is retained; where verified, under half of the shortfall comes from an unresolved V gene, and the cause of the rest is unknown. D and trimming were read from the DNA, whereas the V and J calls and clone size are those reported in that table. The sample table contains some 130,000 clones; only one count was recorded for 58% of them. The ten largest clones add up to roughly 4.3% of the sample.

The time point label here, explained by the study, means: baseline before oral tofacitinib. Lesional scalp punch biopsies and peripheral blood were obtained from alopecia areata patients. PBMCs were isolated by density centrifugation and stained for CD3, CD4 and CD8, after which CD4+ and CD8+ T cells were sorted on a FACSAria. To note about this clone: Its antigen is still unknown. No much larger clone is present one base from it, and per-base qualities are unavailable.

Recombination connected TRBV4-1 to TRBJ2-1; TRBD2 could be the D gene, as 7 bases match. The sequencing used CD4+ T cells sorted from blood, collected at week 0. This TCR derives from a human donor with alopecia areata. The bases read TGCGCCAGCAGCCCACAGGCGGGGGCCGCCTACAATGAGCAGTTCTTC. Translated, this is CASSPQAGAAYNEQFF.